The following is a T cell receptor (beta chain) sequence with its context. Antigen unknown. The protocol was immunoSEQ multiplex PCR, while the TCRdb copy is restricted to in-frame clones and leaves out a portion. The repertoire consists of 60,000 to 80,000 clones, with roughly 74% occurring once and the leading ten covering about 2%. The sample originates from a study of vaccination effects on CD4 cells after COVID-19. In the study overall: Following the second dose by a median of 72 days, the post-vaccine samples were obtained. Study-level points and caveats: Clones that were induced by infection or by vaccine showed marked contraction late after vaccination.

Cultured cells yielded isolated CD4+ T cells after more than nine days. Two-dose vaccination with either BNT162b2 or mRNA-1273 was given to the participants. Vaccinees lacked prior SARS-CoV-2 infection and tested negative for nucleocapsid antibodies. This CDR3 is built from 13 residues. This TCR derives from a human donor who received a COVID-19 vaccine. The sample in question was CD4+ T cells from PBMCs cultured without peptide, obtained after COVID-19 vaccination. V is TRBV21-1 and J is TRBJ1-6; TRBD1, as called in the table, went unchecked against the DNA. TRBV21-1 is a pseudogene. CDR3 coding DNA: TGTGCCAGCCCCGACAGGGCGAGGGGACCCCTCCACTTT. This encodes CASPDRARGPLHF.